Listed below are T cell receptor beta chains from one sample, sequenced in a study of T-cell reconstitution after alpha-beta-depleted transplantation in children. Each CDR3 protein is one row after TCRdb ran MiXCR on the PCR reads. The top ten hold approximately 2.5% of the sample, which has just under 250,000 distinct CDR3 sequences, about 26% seen once. Material: PBMCs, obtained before TCRalphabeta/CD19-depleted stem cell transplant. The origin of the receptors is a girl aged 2 to 10 with Fanconi anemia, due to receive a stem cell transplant. The CDR3 runs from the conserved cysteine through the conserved F or W. Fields, in order: clone size, D gene, V gene, J gene, CDR3 protein, CDR3 DNA. The D gene is left open where the match is weak. Clone size is given for some rows only: seen once, a few or many times, or a class if the clone is expanded.

abundance: many
d_gene: TRBD2
v_gene: TRBV12-3/TRBV12-4
j_gene: TRBJ2-1
CDR3aa: CASSLGRGGWYEQFF
CDR3nt: TGTGCCAGCAGTTTGGGGCGGGGGGGATGGTATGAGCAGTTCTTC

abundance: once
d_gene: NA
v_gene: TRBV15
j_gene: TRBJ2-3
CDR3aa: CATSRERGDQSTDTQYF
CDR3nt: TGTGCCACCAGCAGAGAACGGGGCGACCAGAGCACAGATACGCAGTATTTT

abundance: NA
d_gene: TRBD2
v_gene: TRBV28
j_gene: TRBJ2-5
CDR3aa: CASSPRAGLAGEVETQYF
CDR3nt: TGTGCCAGCAGTCCCCGGGCGGGACTAGCGGGAGAAGTGGAGACCCAGTACTTC

abundance: many
d_gene: TRBD1
v_gene: TRBV6-1
j_gene: TRBJ2-7
CDR3aa: CASSDGGQFYEQYF
CDR3nt: TGTGCCAGCAGTGATGGGGGACAGTTCTACGAGCAGTACTTC

abundance: many
d_gene: NA
v_gene: TRBV12-3/TRBV12-4
j_gene: TRBJ1-2
CDR3aa: CASSIAGTNYGYTF
CDR3nt: TGTGCCAGCAGCATCGCGGGGACGAACTATGGCTACACCTTC

abundance: NA
d_gene: NA
v_gene: TRBV12-3/TRBV12-4
j_gene: TRBJ1-1
CDR3aa: CASRQGMNTEAFF
CDR3nt: TGTGCCAGCAGACAGGGCATGAACACTGAAGCTTTCTTT

abundance: NA
d_gene: TRBD1
v_gene: TRBV28
j_gene: TRBJ1-1
CDR3aa: CASSEPGWTGERMNTEAFF
CDR3nt: TGTGCCAGCAGCGAACCGGGCTGGACAGGTGAACGCATGAACACTGAAGCTTTCTTT

abundance: NA
d_gene: TRBD2
v_gene: TRBV5-1
j_gene: TRBJ2-1
CDR3aa: CASSNPSGSDEQFF
CDR3nt: TGCGCCAGCAGCAACCCTAGCGGGAGCGATGAGCAGTTCTTC

abundance: many
d_gene: NA
v_gene: TRBV12-3/TRBV12-4
j_gene: TRBJ2-2
CDR3aa: CASSFVLSPDTGELFF
CDR3nt: TGTGCCAGCAGTTTTGTCCTCAGCCCCGACACCGGGGAGCTGTTTTTT

abundance: few
d_gene: NA
v_gene: TRBV20-1
j_gene: TRBJ2-1
CDR3aa: CSASRAVYNEQFF
CDR3nt: TGCAGTGCTAGTAGGGCAGTATACAATGAGCAGTTCTTC

abundance: NA
d_gene: NA
v_gene: TRBV7-9
j_gene: TRBJ2-7
CDR3aa: CASSSDFYEQYF
CDR3nt: TGTGCCAGCAGCTCTGATTTCTACGAGCAGTACTTC

abundance: once
d_gene: NA
v_gene: TRBV5-5
j_gene: TRBJ2-1
CDR3aa: CASIWGFGEQFF
CDR3nt: TGTGCCAGCATCTGGGGGTTTGGTGAGCAGTTCTTC

abundance: NA
d_gene: TRBD1
v_gene: TRBV28
j_gene: TRBJ2-7
CDR3aa: CASSGLWDRSYEQYF
CDR3nt: TGTGCCAGCAGTGGCCTTTGGGACAGGTCCTACGAGCAGTACTTC

abundance: few
d_gene: TRBD2
v_gene: TRBV11-1
j_gene: TRBJ2-5
CDR3aa: CASSSGLAGGILQETQYF
CDR3nt: TGTGCCAGCAGCTCCGGACTAGCGGGAGGGATTTTACAAGAGACCCAGTACTTC

abundance: NA
d_gene: TRBD2
v_gene: TRBV10-2
j_gene: TRBJ2-7
CDR3aa: CASSDVLDGTRKGPQQYF
CDR3nt: TGCGCCAGCAGTGACGTCTTAGATGGGACTAGAAAGGGCCCCCAGCAGTACTTC

abundance: many
d_gene: NA
v_gene: TRBV11-2
j_gene: TRBJ2-6
CDR3aa: CASSARASGVGANVLTF
CDR3nt: TGTGCCAGCAGCGCTAGAGCATCAGGGGTTGGGGCCAACGTCCTGACTTTC

abundance: NA
d_gene: NA
v_gene: TRBV2
j_gene: TRBJ2-7
CDR3aa: CASSGGRAYEQYF
CDR3nt: TGTGCCAGCAGTGGCGGGCGCGCCTACGAGCAGTACTTC

abundance: many
d_gene: NA
v_gene: TRBV29-1
j_gene: TRBJ2-1
CDR3aa: CSVEPVVGRYNEQFF
CDR3nt: TGCAGCGTTGAGCCAGTCGTGGGTCGCTACAATGAGCAGTTCTTC

abundance: many
d_gene: NA
v_gene: TRBV5-1
j_gene: TRBJ2-1
CDR3aa: CASSLVRAEEQFF
CDR3nt: TGCGCCAGCAGCTTGGTCCGGGCCGAAGAGCAGTTCTTC

abundance: few
d_gene: NA
v_gene: TRBV12-3/TRBV12-4
j_gene: TRBJ2-5
CDR3aa: CASTAPNSFWETQYF
CDR3nt: TGTGCCAGCACCGCCCCCAACAGCTTCTGGGAGACCCAGTACTTC

abundance: few
d_gene: TRBD1
v_gene: TRBV7-2
j_gene: TRBJ1-2
CDR3aa: CASTPRRTGTNYGYTF
CDR3nt: TGTGCCAGCACCCCTAGGCGGACAGGGACTAACTATGGCTACACCTTC

abundance: few
d_gene: NA
v_gene: TRBV20-1
j_gene: TRBJ2-7
CDR3aa: CSARSGGLSYEQYF
CDR3nt: TGCAGTGCTAGGTCCGGGGGGCTCTCCTACGAGCAGTACTTC

abundance: NA
d_gene: TRBD1
v_gene: TRBV6-1
j_gene: TRBJ1-5
CDR3aa: CASRNGQGLNQPQHF
CDR3nt: TGTGCCAGCAGAAACGGACAGGGGCTCAATCAGCCCCAGCATTTT

abundance: NA
d_gene: NA
v_gene: TRBV7-9
j_gene: TRBJ2-7
CDR3aa: CASSFGAGVGREQYF
CDR3nt: TGTGCCAGCAGCTTCGGGGCAGGGGTAGGCAGGGAGCAGTACTTC

abundance: many
d_gene: NA
v_gene: TRBV29-1
j_gene: TRBJ2-5
CDR3aa: CSGFRSQETQYF
CDR3nt: TGCAGCGGGTTTCGAAGCCAAGAGACCCAGTACTTC

abundance: many
d_gene: TRBD1
v_gene: TRBV6-1
j_gene: TRBJ1-3
CDR3aa: CASRPTGPGNTIYF
CDR3nt: TGTGCCAGCAGGCCGACAGGGCCAGGAAACACCATATATTTT

abundance: few
d_gene: NA
v_gene: TRBV20-1
j_gene: TRBJ2-3
CDR3aa: CSASFPHQADTQYF
CDR3nt: TGCAGTGCTAGTTTTCCCCATCAGGCAGATACGCAGTATTTT

abundance: few
d_gene: TRBD1
v_gene: TRBV29-1
j_gene: TRBJ1-2
CDR3aa: CSALTGTYGYTF
CDR3nt: TGCAGCGCCCTGACAGGGACCTATGGCTACACCTTC

abundance: NA
d_gene: TRBD1
v_gene: TRBV5-1
j_gene: TRBJ2-7
CDR3aa: CASRADRGRAYEQYF
CDR3nt: TGCGCCAGCAGGGCTGACAGGGGGCGGGCGTACGAGCAGTACTTC

abundance: NA
d_gene: TRBD2
v_gene: TRBV11-2
j_gene: TRBJ2-1
CDR3aa: CASSFAGVLSDEQFF
CDR3nt: TGTGCCAGCAGCTTCGCGGGAGTTCTTTCGGATGAGCAGTTCTTC

abundance: few
d_gene: TRBD1
v_gene: TRBV28
j_gene: TRBJ2-5
CDR3aa: CASSFRDRDSETQYF
CDR3nt: TGTGCCAGCAGTTTTAGGGACAGGGATAGTGAGACCCAGTACTTC

abundance: NA
d_gene: NA
v_gene: TRBV24-1
j_gene: TRBJ2-4
CDR3aa: CATSDWRATDIQYF
CDR3nt: TGTGCCACCAGTGATTGGAGGGCAACGGACATTCAGTACTTC

abundance: few
d_gene: NA
v_gene: TRBV12-3/TRBV12-4
j_gene: TRBJ1-3
CDR3aa: CASSRRWSSGNTIYF
CDR3nt: TGTGCCAGCAGTAGAAGGTGGAGCTCTGGAAACACCATATATTTT

abundance: many
d_gene: NA
v_gene: TRBV6-5
j_gene: TRBJ1-1
CDR3aa: CASSYSGGKSTEAFF
CDR3nt: TGTGCCAGCAGTTACTCGGGGGGAAAGTCCACTGAAGCTTTCTTT

abundance: NA
d_gene: NA
v_gene: TRBV6-4
j_gene: TRBJ2-3
CDR3aa: CASSDRLGGPDTQYF
CDR3nt: TGTGCCAGCAGTGACCGGCTAGGCGGGCCAGATACGCAGTATTTT

abundance: NA
d_gene: NA
v_gene: TRBV28
j_gene: TRBJ2-7
CDR3aa: CATSPDLGYEQYF
CDR3nt: TGTGCCACCTCACCCGATCTCGGCTACGAGCAGTACTTC

abundance: many
d_gene: TRBD1
v_gene: TRBV20-1
j_gene: TRBJ1-5
CDR3aa: CSARDRQRGNQPQHF
CDR3nt: TGCAGTGCTAGGGACAGGCAGAGAGGCAATCAGCCCCAGCATTTT

abundance: NA
d_gene: NA
v_gene: TRBV7-2
j_gene: TRBJ2-5
CDR3aa: CASSALGVREETQYF
CDR3nt: TGTGCCAGCAGCGCGTTGGGTGTTAGGGAAGAGACCCAGTACTTC

abundance: NA
d_gene: NA
v_gene: TRBV7-3
j_gene: TRBJ2-6
CDR3aa: CASSPGDFGANVLTF
CDR3nt: TGTGCCAGCAGCCCAGGGGATTTTGGGGCCAACGTCCTGACTTTC

abundance: many
d_gene: NA
v_gene: TRBV29-1
j_gene: TRBJ1-1
CDR3aa: CSVDNPGAGDTEAFF
CDR3nt: TGCAGCGTTGACAATCCGGGGGCGGGGGACACTGAAGCTTTCTTT

abundance: many
d_gene: NA
v_gene: TRBV20-1
j_gene: TRBJ1-5
CDR3aa: CSARQAYSNQPQHF
CDR3nt: TGCAGTGCAAGACAGGCTTATAGCAATCAGCCCCAGCATTTT

abundance: NA
d_gene: TRBD2
v_gene: TRBV7-6
j_gene: TRBJ2-3
CDR3aa: CASSPNAGGIRSDTQYF
CDR3nt: TGTGCCAGCAGTCCAAATGCGGGGGGCATCAGGTCGGATACGCAGTATTTT

abundance: few
d_gene: NA
v_gene: TRBV12-3/TRBV12-4
j_gene: TRBJ2-5
CDR3aa: CASSLARAETQYF
CDR3nt: TGTGCCAGCAGTTTAGCCAGGGCAGAGACCCAGTACTTC

abundance: few
d_gene: TRBD1
v_gene: TRBV30
j_gene: TRBJ2-1
CDR3aa: CAWDRGLYNEQFF
CDR3nt: TGTGCCTGGGACAGGGGGCTCTACAATGAGCAGTTCTTC

abundance: NA
d_gene: NA
v_gene: TRBV29-1
j_gene: TRBJ1-3
CDR3aa: CSVEDLGGNTIYF
CDR3nt: TGCAGCGTTGAAGATCTTGGCGGAAACACCATATATTTT

abundance: many
d_gene: TRBD1
v_gene: TRBV27
j_gene: TRBJ1-2
CDR3aa: CASSPLTGEKVDF
CDR3nt: TGTGCCAGCAGTCCCTTGACAGGGGAAAAAGTTGACTTC

abundance: NA
d_gene: NA
v_gene: TRBV23-1
j_gene: TRBJ1-2
CDR3aa: CASAPGHRTNYGYTF
CDR3nt: TGCGCCAGCGCCCCGGGACACAGAACTAACTATGGCTACACCTTC

abundance: NA
d_gene: TRBD2
v_gene: TRBV12-3/TRBV12-4
j_gene: TRBJ2-3
CDR3aa: CASSYTSGGTDTQYF
CDR3nt: TGTGCCAGCAGTTATACTAGCGGGGGGACAGATACGCAGTATTTT